This paragraph reports one T cell receptor (beta chain). Its antigen remains unidentified. This entry comes from a study of response to subunit inactivated influenza vaccine. Whole-study results and caveats: Authors suggested seasonal influenza vaccinations each recruit few new T cells.

Germline lookup yields CDR1 MNHEY and CDR2 SVGAGI. J was trimmed by 7 bases and V by 3 bases; bases with no gene match: 6. The CDR3 extends over 15 amino acids. Each CDR3 protein is one row after TCRdb ran MiXCR on the RT-PCR reads. The repertoire holds roughly 790,000 distinct CDR3 sequences, about 20% seen once, with more than 8.5% in the top ten. The sequence was obtained from a middle-aged man who received an inactivated influenza vaccine. The sequenced sample was PBMCs from blood, obtained about 5 days after vaccination. The chain uses TRBV6-5 and TRBJ2-2, with TRBD2 matching 9 bases. The CDR3 nucleotides are TGTGCCAGCAGTTATGCTAGCGGGACGGTCGGGGAGCTGTTTTTT. Encoded protein: CASSYASGTVGELFF.